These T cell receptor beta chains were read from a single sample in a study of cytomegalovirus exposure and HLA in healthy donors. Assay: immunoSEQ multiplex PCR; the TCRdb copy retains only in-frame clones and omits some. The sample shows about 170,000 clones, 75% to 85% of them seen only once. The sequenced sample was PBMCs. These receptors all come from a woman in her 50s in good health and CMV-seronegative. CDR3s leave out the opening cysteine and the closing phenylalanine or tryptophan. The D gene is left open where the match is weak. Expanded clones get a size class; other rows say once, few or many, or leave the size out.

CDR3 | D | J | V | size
ASSQLQGGVSEAF | - | TRBJ1-1 | TRBV7-8 | few
ASSLGWGGPYEQY | TRBD2 | TRBJ2-7 | TRBV7-2 | -
ASSYSRDTKNTEAF | - | TRBJ1-1 | TRBV6-5 | -
ASAGQHSSGANVLT | - | TRBJ2-6 | TRBV10-2 | -
ASSKRQGDTQETQY | TRBD1 | TRBJ2-5 | TRBV19 | -
ASSASGTSYEQY | TRBD2 | - | TRBV6-5 | once
SVEDLAGQGAKNIQY | TRBD1 | TRBJ2-4 | TRBV29-1 | -
ASSLTQTGSNSPLH | TRBD1 | TRBJ1-6 | TRBV7-2 | -
ASSPPGTRGNEQF | TRBD2 | TRBJ2-1 | TRBV11-3 | once
ATRGREVTGELF | - | TRBJ2-2 | TRBV28 | many
SSSLVGGRKNTGELF | - | TRBJ2-2 | TRBV7-9 | -
ASSMIGLQETQY | - | TRBJ2-5 | TRBV19 | -
ASSWMGRGAF | - | TRBJ1-1 | TRBV28 | few
ASSFDRGYEQY | TRBD1 | TRBJ2-7 | TRBV5-1 | -
ASSLALGTGNEKLF | TRBD1 | TRBJ1-4 | TRBV7-2 | -
ASSPTGDGQPQH | - | TRBJ1-5 | TRBV7-9 | -
ASSLSQGVDGYT | TRBD1 | TRBJ1-2 | TRBV27 | -
ASNHRTGDTYEQY | TRBD1 | TRBJ2-7 | TRBV6-1 | -
SVRGQVASGANVLT | TRBD1 | TRBJ2-6 | TRBV29-1 | -
ASSPGGDWRSYEQY | - | TRBJ2-7 | TRBV9 | -
ASRPTGSQETQY | - | TRBJ2-5 | TRBV5-1 | -
ASSQHGWYGQGYEQY | - | TRBJ2-7 | TRBV4-3 | few
ASSQLLAGDGAQETQY | TRBD2 | TRBJ2-5 | TRBV11-2 | -
ASSIRDNNYNEQF | - | TRBJ2-1 | TRBV5-1 | few
ASSWGRGNTEAF | - | TRBJ1-1 | TRBV6-5 | -
ASSFRDRAQHEQY | TRBD1 | TRBJ2-7 | TRBV7-2 | -
ASSSCSSYNEQF | - | TRBJ2-1 | TRBV6-8 | -
ASSAGTAGTYEQY | - | TRBJ2-7 | TRBV5-1 | few
ASSLPGDNQPQH | - | TRBJ1-5 | TRBV27 | -
ASRKTSGRAGELF | TRBD2 | TRBJ2-2 | TRBV6-5 | once
ATPEGAICNQPQH | TRBD1 | TRBJ1-5 | TRBV5-1 | once
ASSYSSQNEQF | - | TRBJ2-1 | TRBV6-5 | -
ASSLSARGRNQPQH | - | TRBJ1-5 | TRBV27 | -
ASSPRSDGETQY | - | TRBJ2-5 | TRBV7-6 | once
ASSNYDRSMNTEAF | - | TRBJ1-1 | TRBV7-2 | -
ASSSSTGNNEKLF | TRBD1 | TRBJ1-4 | TRBV7-2 | few
ASMGQGDTGELF | TRBD1 | TRBJ2-2 | TRBV2 | -
ASSTRDRGVNEQF | TRBD1 | TRBJ2-1 | TRBV19 | -
ASRPRQGRDQPQH | TRBD1 | TRBJ1-5 | TRBV19 | -
ASSTRTSGNYNEQF | TRBD2 | TRBJ2-1 | TRBV5-4 | -
AWSTAAGRPSNQPQH | - | TRBJ1-5 | TRBV30 | -
AISEAMANYGYT | - | TRBJ1-2 | TRBV10-3 | few
ASSEWTGGRDSPLH | TRBD1 | TRBJ1-6 | TRBV6-1 | -
ASSGRDTLSGNTIY | - | TRBJ1-3 | TRBV19 | few
SGAGPASNQPQH | - | TRBJ1-5 | TRBV29-1 | -
ASSQDRQGVQY | - | TRBJ2-7 | TRBV4-2 | -
ASTGGLTRTGRTDTQY | TRBD2 | TRBJ2-3 | TRBV2 | -
ASSLTGGRADTQY | TRBD1 | TRBJ2-3 | TRBV13 | -
ASSPDIHSGNYGYT | - | TRBJ1-2 | TRBV27 | -
ASNPLGRQARDEQY | - | TRBJ2-7 | TRBV27 | -
ASTTSGGYGEQF | TRBD2 | TRBJ2-1 | TRBV28 | -
ASSQEGSGSIYEQY | TRBD2 | TRBJ2-7 | TRBV4-2 | once
ASSQDRREEQY | - | TRBJ2-5 | TRBV4-2 | -
ASSRGEVNQPQH | - | TRBJ1-5 | TRBV19 | once